This TCR beta chain came from a study of T cells in Graves' hyperthyroidism and ophthalmopathy (dated by TCRdb to the late 2010s). With regard to the full study: Peripheral blood samples were taken at the time of initial diagnosis, prior to any treatment. To identify TCR V-J signatures that set the groups apart, the researchers used a discovery cohort of 90 to 100 patients, made up of 40 to 45 with Graves' ophthalmopathy and some 55 with stable Graves' hyperthyroidism. Prospective prediction of ophthalmopathy was tested in an independent validation cohort consisting of some 18 hyperthyroidism patients and 17 patients who later progressed to ophthalmopathy. For training and testing, the 100 patients in the discovery cohort were randomly divided in a 7:3 ratio. In about 6 Graves' hyperthyroidism patients, the study also compared T-cell repertoires from thyroid tissue with T-cell repertoires from blood. After blood sampling, hyperthyroidism patients were treated with methimazole at a starting dose of 30 mg daily, and ophthalmopathy patients were treated with high-dose intravenous methylprednisolone. The paper reports TCR Vbeta CDR3 sequencing of some 140 peripheral blood samples: around 45 ophthalmopathy, roughly 80 hyperthyroidism and about 17 progressor patients.

Amplification of TCR beta CDR3 regions was carried out from RNA transcripts. For the first round of RT-PCR on the TCR CDR3, the HTBI primer set was used together with the Qiagen OneStep RT-PCR kit. Libraries were constructed in a second round of multiplex PCR, after which size selection and purification were performed. The libraries were sequenced on an Illumina HiSeq2000 using paired-end 100 bp reads. The original pipeline was this. Raw data were processed with SOAPnuke, discarding reads with adapters, uncalled bases, mean Phred below 15, or no exact constant-primer or identifier match. COPE v1.2.5 was used to merge high-quality paired reads, and clonotypes were defined as unique nucleotide sequences. MiTCR v1.1 was used to align clonotypes to the IMGT TRBV, TRBD and TRBJ reference segments. Only V-J combinations with frequency above 0.0001, covering about 99% of repertoires, were analysed. A TCS score was defined as the ratio between F50 (clonal expansion) and ExV (chaos), using BLOSUM62-based TCRdist between CDR3 peptides within each V-J. Welch's t-statistics and random forest reduced around 550 V-J features to 13, which were used in a naive Bayes classifier (R e1071). TCRdb passed the public sequencing reads through fastp at Q25 and MiXCR, retaining productive beta sequences. For every CDR3 protein sequence, its rows merge into one entry that carries the most common genes and DNA. The V and J calls shown here were made by TCRdb, not taken from the authors' results. The sample contains hundreds of thousands of distinct CDR3 sequences, 15% to 19% of them found a single time. The ten largest clones add up to roughly 7.4% of the sample.

Graves' hyperthyroidism was defined as stable when no progression to ophthalmopathy occurred over 18 months of follow-up. Hyperthyroidism patients were newly diagnosed, had a disease duration of under 2 months, and were aged 18 to 65 years. Patients with uncontrolled infections, other autoimmune diseases, pregnancy or lactation were excluded. Clinical symptoms, serum thyroxine and TRAb, thyroid ultrasound, and orbital computed tomography formed the basis for the diagnoses. Ficoll-Paque density gradient centrifugation was used to isolate PBMCs from approximately 10 ml of fresh peripheral blood. Total RNA was extracted using Trizol reagent, and RNA quality was assessed on an Agilent 2100 Bioanalyzer. Notes on this clonotype: Its antigen is not yet known. Base-call qualities are not available, and no considerably larger clone is one nucleotide away.

Looking up the germline V gene yields CDR1 SNHLY and CDR2 FYNNEI. Including the terminal cysteine and phenylalanine, the CDR3 comprises 17 residues. Solely the CDR3 DNA is kept, with 51 bases framed from the first base. V ends up 6 bases short and J 7 bases short, with an unmatched junction base count of 14. General conclusions and limits of the study: In validation, the model predicted progression to ophthalmopathy a median of approximately 6.6 months before onset, with over 55% sensitivity and around 76% specificity. Sample size was not statistically predetermined, and investigators were not blinded to group allocation. Most expanded thyroid clonotypes (frequency above 0.001) were also found in blood, which suggests that blood repertoires may mirror thyroid immune responses. A 13 V-J signature model separated ophthalmopathy from stable hyperthyroidism, with nearly 90% sensitivity and roughly 84% specificity in cross-validation and 80%/75% in testing.

Sequenced material: blood. The TCR comes from a woman between 18 and 29 years old with Graves' hyperthyroidism. The rearrangement joined TRBV2 to TRBJ2-2, with 10 central nucleotides matching TRBD1. The CDR3 protein sequence reads: CASRRMGQGRGGGELFF. The DNA is as follows: TGTGCCAGCAGGAGAATGGGACAGGGGCGCGGGGGCGGGGAGCTGTTTTTT.